Each of the 30 T cell receptor beta chains below was sequenced from the same sample in a study of blood T cell repertoires in COVID-19. Repertoires were generated with immunoSEQ multiplex PCR, while TCRdb's copy carries only in-frame clones and drops some. The data show 360,000 or so clones, 88% seen once. The sample taken for sequencing was PBMCs or T cells enriched from blood (not recorded which). These receptors came from a woman in her twenties or thirties who had been exposed to COVID-19.

The V and J genes are TRBV5-1 and TRBJ2-7; the D is unclear. The V gene's germline CDR1 is SGHRS and CDR2 YFSETQ. Trimming cost V 0 bases and J 3 bases, with 7 bases left between them. This CDR3 comprises 13 residues. CDR3 coding DNA: TGCGCCAGCAGCTTGGGTCCAGACTACGAGCAGTACTTC. The encoded protein is CASSLGPDYEQYF.

This chain joins TRBV6-5 and TRBJ1-1; D unclear. V was cut by 0 bases and J by 4 bases, with 15 bases left in between. CDR3 length equals 16 residues. In germline, CDR1 is MNHEY, CDR2 SVGAGI. This chain's CDR3 is CASSYSIAEFGTEAFF. The CDR3 nucleotides are TGTGCCAGCAGTTACTCAATTGCTGAGTTCGGCACTGAAGCTTTCTTT.

V gene TRBV3-1 (or the pseudogene TRBV3-2) combines with J gene TRBJ2-5; 10 positions match TRBD1. Germline values: CDR1 LGHDT, CDR2 YNNKEL (reference sequence). The CDR3 sequence is 15 residues long. The V segment lost 0 bases and the J segment 5 bases; nucleotides outside the gene matches: 3. CDR3 sequence (DNA): TGTGCCAGCAGCCAAGAAGGGGGACAGGGGGAGACCCAGTACTTC. This translates into CASSQEGGQGETQYF.

J is TRBJ1-3 and V is TRBV4-2; no definite D call. V was pared by 6 bases and J by 0 bases, with 15 bases between. The CDR3 loop spans 16 amino acids. The germline V gene encodes CDR1 LGHNA and CDR2 YNFKEQ. The CDR3 region has the DNA TGTGCCAGCAGGAAAGGAGGTCAAAGCTCTGGAAACACCATATATTTT. It codes for CASRKGGQSSGNTIYF.

The chain uses TRBV11-3 and TRBJ2-3; D may be TRBD2 (5 bases). The ends were cut back, 0 bases at V and 0 bases at J, with 13 bases in the middle. Germline V gene lookup returns CDR1 SGHNT and CDR2 YENEEA. The CDR3 runs 17 residues. CDR3: CASSLDPLAPSTDTQYF. The DNA for the CDR3 is TGTGCCAGCAGCTTAGATCCGTTAGCGCCTAGCACAGATACGCAGTATTTT. The whole variable domain, filled in from reference TRBV11-3 and TRBJ2-3, reads EAGVVQSPRYKIIEKKQPVAFWCNPISGHNTLYWYLQNLGQGPELLIRYENEEAVDDSQLPKDRFSAERLKGVDSTLKIQPAELGDSAVYLCASSLDPLAPSTDTQYFGPGTRLTVL.

V gene TRBV6-1 combines with J gene TRBJ1-6, with D unclear. Per the germline V gene, CDR1 is MNHNS and CDR2 is SASEGT. CDR3 length equals 15 residues. The V end was cut by 0 bases, the J end by 11 bases, with 14 bases between. In DNA form, the CDR3 reads TGTGCCAGCAGTGAAGCGGGAGATAGTGAGCCACCCCTCCACTTT. It translates to CASSEAGDSEPPLHF.

The chain employs TRBV7-3 and TRBJ2-1; D is possibly TRBD2 (6 bases). This CDR3 comprises 15 residues. Between the trimmed V and J ends, which lost 2 bases and 6 bases, there was a span of 14 bases. Germline CDR1 is SGHTA and CDR2 is FQGTGA. The CDR3 region is CASSLGGKKGNEQFF. CDR3 in DNA: TGTGCCAGCAGCTTAGGGGGGAAGAAGGGCAATGAGCAGTTCTTC.

This chain links TRBV7-3 with TRBJ2-3; tentative D call: TRBD1 (6 bases). This CDR3 is built from 16 residues. The V gene lost 6 bases and the J gene lost 0 bases, with 16 bases spanning the gap. Germline CDR1 is SGHTA and CDR2 is FQGTGA. For the CDR3, the DNA is TGTGCCAGCAGTCCCAGGGGACCTTCTAGCACAGATACGCAGTATTTT. This sequence encodes CASSPRGPSSTDTQYF.

The genes are TRBV5-1 and TRBJ1-1; D perhaps matches TRBD1 (6 bases). CDR1 and CDR2 (germline): SGHRS, YFSETQ. V was pared by 4 bases and J by 0 bases, with 16 bases between. This CDR3 has 16 residues. This CDR3 reads CASSPRGGGMNTEAFF. The CDR3 coding sequence is TGCGCCAGCAGCCCCCGGGGGGGCGGCATGAACACTGAAGCTTTCTTT.

This chain uses TRBV27 with TRBJ2-1, with a weak D call TRBD2 (5 bases). The germline V gene has CDR1 MNHEY and CDR2 SMNVEV (reference sequence). The V end was cut by 7 bases, the J end by 13 bases, with 11 bases between. The CDR3 runs to 10 residues. The CDR3, as DNA: TGTGCCAGCACCCCCGGGAACCAGTTCTTC. As protein: CASTPGNQFF.

The V gene is TRBV19, the J gene TRBJ2-7; 9 bases fit TRBD2. CDR3 length equals 15 residues. The V segment lost 1 base and the J segment 4 bases; nucleotides outside the gene matches: 5. Germline V CDR1 and CDR2: LNHDA, SQIVND (reference sequence). DNA of the CDR3: TGTGCCAGTAGTATAGTTAGCGGGAGTCTGTACGAGCAGTACTTC. Translation gives CASSIVSGSLYEQYF.

The chain carries TRBV24-1 and TRBJ2-5, with 9 bases that match TRBD1. From germline, CDR1 is KGHDR and CDR2 SFDVKD. CDR3 length equals 15 residues. V trimming: 5 bases; J trimming: 4 bases; junction bases outside the gene matches: 7. CDR3 DNA: TGTGCCACCAGTGGTAGTCCGGGACAGGGAGAGACCCAGTACTTC. This translates into CATSGSPGQGETQYF.

The chain couples TRBV5-1 to TRBJ2-5, with 7 bases that match TRBD1. J lost 2 bases, V lost 2 bases, and 9 bases had no gene match. The CDR3 contains 16 residues. In germline, CDR1 is SGHRS, CDR2 YFSETQ. CDR3 coding DNA: TGCGCCAGCAGCTTAACTAGGGACAGTGAACAAGAGACCCAGTACTTC. Residues: CASSLTRDSEQETQYF.

CDR3 in DNA: TGTGCCAGCAGTTCCGGCAGGGTGGGCCACGAGCAGTACTTC. This gives the protein CASSSGRVGHEQYF. The rearrangement joins TRBV27 to TRBJ2-7; tentatively, D is TRBD1 (5 bases). The CDR3 is made up of 14 amino acids. Germline loops: CDR1 MNHEY, CDR2 SMNVEV (reference sequence). Trimming removed 4 bases at V and 5 bases at J, with 15 bases between.

This clone occurred once. The chain joins TRBV19 to TRBJ2-7, with TRBD1 identical over 7 bases. V shed 5 bases, J shed 1 base, and the junction held 5 bases outside the gene matches. The CDR3 extends over 14 amino acids. Germline V gene lookup returns CDR1 LNHDA and CDR2 SQIVND (reference sequence). CDR3 in amino acids: CASSPTGRSYEQYF. The CDR3 coding sequence is TGTGCCAGTAGTCCGACAGGGCGGTCCTACGAGCAGTACTTC.

V is TRBV11-2 and J is TRBJ2-7, with 11 bases fitting TRBD2. Unmatched junction bases numbered 5, after V lost 5 bases and J lost 2 bases. CDR3 length equals 15 residues. Germline-derived CDR1 and CDR2 are SGHAT and FQNNGV. The CDR3 here is CASSPTSGAPYEQYF. The CDR3, as DNA: TGTGCCAGCAGCCCGACTAGCGGGGCTCCCTACGAGCAGTACTTC.

V usage is TRBV5-1 and J usage is TRBJ2-2; a possible D gene is TRBD2 (6 bases). Trimming took 4 bases from V and 6 from J, leaving 22 bases between them. Germline CDR1 and CDR2: SGHRS and YFSETQ. This CDR3 comprises 17 residues. This CDR3 is CASSTPPGRWEAGELFF. For the CDR3, the DNA is TGCGCCAGCAGCACGCCCCCGGGCCGATGGGAGGCCGGGGAGCTGTTTTTT.

The chain recombines TRBV2 with TRBJ1-2; a weak D match, TRBD1 (6 bases). V lost 5 bases, J lost 5 bases, and 15 bases lay in between. Germline lookup yields CDR1 SNHLY and CDR2 FYNNEI. There are 14 residues in the CDR3. In DNA, the CDR3 is TGTGCCAGCAGTCACAGGGTGTCAGGTTATGGCTACACCTTC. Amino acid sequence: CASSHRVSGYGYTF.

The gene calls are TRBV19 and TRBJ2-4, with a weak D call TRBD2 (6 bases). Germline CDR1 is LNHDA and CDR2 is SQIVND (reference sequence). The CDR3 consists of 13 residues. Trimming took off 4 bases at V and 15 bases at J, with 19 bases between the two ends. CDR3 DNA sequence: TGTGCCAGTAGTACCACCGGGACTCCCCGGGCGTACTTC. Its translation: CASSTTGTPRAYF.

This chain connects TRBV7-9 to TRBJ2-7; 7 bases match TRBD2. The CDR3 is made up of 15 amino acids. J lost 0 bases, V lost 5 bases, and 7 bases had no gene match. The germline V gene encodes CDR1 SEHNR and CDR2 FQNEAQ (reference sequence). The CDR3 nucleotides are TGTGCCAGCAGCCTGGGGCTAGCGGACTCCTACGAGCAGTACTTC. Protein product: CASSLGLADSYEQYF.

This clone was detected only a few times. The chain carries TRBV11-3 and TRBJ1-5; D may be TRBD1 (5 bases). Germline CDR1 reads SGHNT; CDR2 reads YENEEA. V dropped 5 bases and J dropped 0 bases, with 11 bases sitting between them. This CDR3 has 15 residues. The CDR3 protein is CASSPGRGSNQPQHF. CDR3 DNA: TGTGCCAGCAGCCCGGGGAGGGGTAGCAATCAGCCCCAGCATTTT.

The chain joins TRBV24-1 to TRBJ2-1, with TRBD2 matching over 11 bases. Germline V gene sequence: CDR1 KGHDR, CDR2 SFDVKD. The CDR3 length is 13 residues. The junction had 5 bases not matched to a gene; V was cut back by 2 bases and J by 15 bases. The CDR3 DNA reads as TGTGCCACCAGTGATTCCTGGACTAGCGGGTCGTTCTTC. Residues: CATSDSWTSGSFF.

This chain links TRBV28 with TRBJ2-7; 10 bases fit TRBD2. CDR1 and CDR2 (germline): MDHEN, SYDVKM. The length of the CDR3 is 15 residues. Trimming took 6 bases from V and 3 from J; bases not matched to a gene: 8. The CDR3 protein is CASSASSGSRYEQYF. The CDR3 bases are TGTGCCAGCAGCGCCTCTAGCGGGAGCCGCTACGAGCAGTACTTC.

CDR3 in DNA: TGTGCCAGCAGTTACGCGGCGGGAGGGAGTTACGAGCAGTACTTC. It specifies CASSYAAGGSYEQYF. The chain couples TRBV6-6 to TRBJ2-7; TRBD2 aligns across 9 bases. The V gene's germline CDR1 is MNHNY and CDR2 SVGAGI (reference sequence). J was trimmed by 4 bases and V by 2 bases; bases with no gene match: 6. There are 15 residues in the CDR3.

This chain uses TRBV3-1 (or the pseudogene TRBV3-2) with TRBJ2-3, with D perhaps matching TRBD1 (6 bases). This CDR3 region has 15 residues. Trimming took off 0 bases at V and 4 bases at J, with 11 bases between the two ends. Germline CDR1 and CDR2: LGHDT and YNNKEL (reference sequence). The DNA of the CDR3 is TGTGCCAGCAGCCAAGATCCAGGGGATGCAGATACGCAGTATTTT. It is translated as CASSQDPGDADTQYF.

V usage is TRBV29-1 and J usage is TRBJ2-2, with 11 bases aligning to TRBD1. The CDR3 loop spans 13 amino acids. The V gene's germline CDR1 is SQVTM and CDR2 ANQGSEA. J gave up 7 bases and V 6 bases, and 4 bases lay outside the gene matches. The CDR3 coding sequence is TGCAGCGTCGTGGGACAGGGGGACGGGGAGCTGTTTTTT. Residues: CSVVGQGDGELFF.

V and J are TRBV7-9 and TRBJ2-3; tentatively, D is TRBD2 (5 bases). V lost 4 bases, J lost 2 bases, and 10 bases lay in between. The length of the CDR3 is 14 residues. CDR1 and CDR2 (germline): SEHNR, FQNEAQ (reference sequence). The CDR3 coding sequence is TGTGCCAGCAGCTCCGGACTGGACACAGATACGCAGTATTTT. This translates into CASSSGLDTDTQYF.

The rearrangement links TRBV9 to TRBJ2-3; 7 bases align to TRBD2. The germline V gene has CDR1 SGDLS and CDR2 YYNGEE. The CDR3 contains 14 residues. V was pared by 7 bases and J by 5 bases, with 10 bases of the junction left unmatched. The CDR3 coding sequence is TGTGCCAGCCGCGGGAGCTTGGGGGGAGATACGCAGTATTTT. Translation gives CASRGSLGGDTQYF.

Only a few counts were recorded for this clone. The V call is TRBV7-3, the J call TRBJ1-1; 7 nucleotides match TRBD1. J was trimmed by 3 bases and V by 6 bases; bases with no gene match: 10. Per germline, CDR1 SGHTA and CDR2 FQGTGA. This CDR3 is 15 amino acids long. The CDR3: CASRLTGDSDTEAFF. The CDR3 coding sequence is TGTGCCAGCAGGCTTACAGGGGATAGTGACACTGAAGCTTTCTTT.

This clone was detected only a few times. The chain uses TRBV19 and TRBJ1-3; D is unclear. V shed 6 bases and J shed 0 bases, with 15 bases lying between them. Per the germline V gene, CDR1 is LNHDA and CDR2 is SQIVND (reference sequence). This CDR3 is 16 amino acids long. The CDR3 loop is CASSREIHPSGNTIYF. CDR3 DNA: TGTGCCAGTAGCCGCGAAATCCATCCCTCTGGAAACACCATATATTTT.